The clone carrying this T cell receptor beta chain has a handful of counts. Its antigen remains unidentified. Naive CD8 T cells were FACS-sorted by CD8+CD4-CCR7+CD45RA+ markers. V shed 5 bases, J shed 3 bases, and the junction held 9 bases outside the gene matches. The CDR3 consists of 16 residues. Germline-derived CDR1 and CDR2 are SEHNR and FQNEAQ (reference sequence). Each CDR3 protein is one row after TCRdb ran MiXCR on the PCR reads. There are some 590,000 distinct CDR3 sequences in the sample; 25% occur only once, and 0.78% lies in the top ten. The data were obtained in a study of molecular identifiers for immune sequencing clone quantification. At the level of the study: The replicates split RNA from about 19,000 or 110,000 naive CD8 cells five ways and sequenced four. Findings and caveats of the study: Molecules of identical TCR sharing a barcode could underestimate highly expanded clone sizes.

The chain recombines TRBV7-9 with TRBJ2-7; 11 bases fit TRBD2. This TCR derives from a human donor in good health. Some libraries in this study had Jurkat cell RNA spiked in. Sample: naive CD8+ T cells from blood, with Jurkat cell RNA spiked in. As to subset: FACS-sorted CD8+CD4-CCR7+CD45RA+ naive T cells. The DNA of the CDR3 is TGTGCCAGCAGCCAACCCTCGGGACTAGCGGTCTACGAGCAGTACTTC. Encoded protein: CASSQPSGLAVYEQYF.